Sequencing of this T cell receptor beta chain was carried out in a study of blood T cell repertoires in COVID-19. Study information: There were acute and convalescent COVID-19 samples, and they came from the United States, Italy and Spain. The cDNA or gDNA used as material had been derived from T cells, B-cell-depleted T cells, or PBMCs.

The V gene's germline CDR1 is LNHDA and CDR2 SQIVND (reference sequence). V was clipped by 4 bases and J by 0 bases, with 19 bases between them. This CDR3 has 18 residues. Profiling relied on immunoSEQ multiplex PCR, and the TCRdb table lists in-frame clones only, not all of them. The sample includes 60,000 to 70,000 clones, approximately 87% of them seen just once. The sequenced sample consisted of peripheral blood. The receptor's source is a middle-aged man with active COVID-19. The chain links TRBV19 to TRBJ1-5, with D possibly being TRBD1 (5 bases). This CDR3 reads CASSSQGAISNSNQPQHF. CDR3 nucleotide sequence: TGTGCCAGTAGTAGCCAGGGTGCAATTTCGAATAGCAATCAGCCCCAGCATTTT.